One TCR beta chain is described in this entry. This sample is part of a study of OX40 agonist ivuxolimab in advanced cancers. Profiled with immunoSEQ multiplex PCR; TCRdb holds only in-frame clones, not every one. The sample shows approximately 70,000 clones, around 88% of them seen only once. The receptor comes from an adult with an advanced solid tumor such as melanoma, head and neck, liver or kidney cancer. The starting material was CD4+ or CD8+ T cells sorted from blood, obtained in a trial of the OX40 agonist ivuxolimab.

CDR3 region: CASSYSGPSNTEAFF. CDR3 sequence (DNA): TGTGCCAGCAGTTACTCCGGACCAAGCAACACTGAAGCTTTCTTT. The V and J genes are TRBV6-5 and TRBJ1-1, with D unresolved. Trimming cost V 0 bases and J 2 bases, with 10 bases left between them. CDR1 is MNHEY, CDR2 SVGAGI, per germline. CDR3 length: 15 residues.